The clone carrying this T cell receptor beta chain was seen once. Per the original data handling: Reference gene primer amplification gave nucleated cell count estimates. Sequencing used immunoSEQ multiplex PCR; TCRdb keeps in-frame clones, though not all of them. V and J calls and clone size are those listed in that table; D and trimming were worked out from the DNA. The sample lists approximately 110,000 clones, 81% occurring once. The record originates from a study of blood T cell repertoires in COVID-19. Study information: Sites in the United States, Italy and Spain provided acute and convalescent COVID-19 samples. The cDNA or gDNA used as material had been derived from T cells, B-cell-depleted T cells, or PBMCs.

Germline lookup yields CDR1 MNHEY and CDR2 SVGAGI. This CDR3 has 14 residues. Trimming cost V 9 bases and J 4 bases; bases outside gene matches: 8. The sequence derives from a man at least 80 years old with acute or convalescent COVID-19. The chain is built from TRBV6-5 and TRBJ1-3, with 8 bases lining up with TRBD1. Material for sequencing was peripheral blood. The CDR3 nucleotides are TGTGCCAGTAAGACAGGGGCAAGGGGAAACACCATATATTTT. Translation: CASKTGARGNTIYF.